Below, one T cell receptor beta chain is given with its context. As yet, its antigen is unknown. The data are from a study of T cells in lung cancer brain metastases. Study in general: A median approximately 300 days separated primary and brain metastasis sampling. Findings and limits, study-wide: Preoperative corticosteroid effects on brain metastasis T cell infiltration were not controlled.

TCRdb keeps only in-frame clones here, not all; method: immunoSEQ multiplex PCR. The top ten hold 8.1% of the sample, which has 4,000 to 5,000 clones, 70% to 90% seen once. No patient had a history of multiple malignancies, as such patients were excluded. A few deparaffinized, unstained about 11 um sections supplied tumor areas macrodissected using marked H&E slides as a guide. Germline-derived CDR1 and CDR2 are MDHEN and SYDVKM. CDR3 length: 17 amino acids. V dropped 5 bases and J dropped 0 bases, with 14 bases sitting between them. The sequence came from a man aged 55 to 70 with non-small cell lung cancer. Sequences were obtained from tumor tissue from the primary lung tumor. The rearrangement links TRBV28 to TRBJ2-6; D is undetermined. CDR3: CASSPYKRSSGANVLTF. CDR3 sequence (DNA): TGTGCCAGCAGTCCCTACAAAAGGTCCTCTGGGGCCAACGTCCTGACTTTC.